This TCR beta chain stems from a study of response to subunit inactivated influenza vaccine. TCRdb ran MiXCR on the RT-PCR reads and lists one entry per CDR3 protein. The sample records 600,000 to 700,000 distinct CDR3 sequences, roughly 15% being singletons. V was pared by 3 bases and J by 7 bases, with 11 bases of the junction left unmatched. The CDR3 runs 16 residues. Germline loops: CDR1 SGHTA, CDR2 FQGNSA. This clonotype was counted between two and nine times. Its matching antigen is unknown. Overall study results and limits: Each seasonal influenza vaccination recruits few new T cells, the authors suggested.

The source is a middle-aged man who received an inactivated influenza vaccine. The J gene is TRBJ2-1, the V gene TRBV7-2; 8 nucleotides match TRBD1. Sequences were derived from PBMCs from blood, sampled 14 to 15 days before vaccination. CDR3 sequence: CASSFFPGGSVNEQFF. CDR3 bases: TGTGCCAGCAGCTTCTTTCCAGGGGGCTCGGTAAATGAGCAGTTCTTC.